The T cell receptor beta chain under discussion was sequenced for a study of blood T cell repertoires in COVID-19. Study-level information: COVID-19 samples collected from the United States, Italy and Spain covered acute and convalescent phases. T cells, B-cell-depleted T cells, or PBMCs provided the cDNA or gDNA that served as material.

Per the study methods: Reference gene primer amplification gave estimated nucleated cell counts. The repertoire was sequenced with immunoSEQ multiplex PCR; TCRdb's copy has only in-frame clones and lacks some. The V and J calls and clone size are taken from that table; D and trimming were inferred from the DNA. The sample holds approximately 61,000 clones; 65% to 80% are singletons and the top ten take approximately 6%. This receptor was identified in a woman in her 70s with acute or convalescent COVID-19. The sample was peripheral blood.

The chain's CDR3 is CSLRGQGTDTQYF. CDR3 DNA sequence: TGCAGCCTGCGGGGACAGGGGACCGATACGCAGTATTTT. This sequence joins TRBV29-1 and TRBJ2-3; TRBD1 agrees at 10 bases. This CDR3 comprises 13 residues. V lost 8 bases and J lost 6; bases outside the gene matches: 8. Per the germline V gene, CDR1 is SQVTM and CDR2 is ANQGSEA.